This TCR beta chain was found in a study of T cells after yellow fever vaccination. Study observations and caveats: The booster saw the reappearance of most primary-vaccination clones (nearly 98% CD4, around 88% CD8).

Germline CDR1 is SQVTM and CDR2 is ANQGSEA. The CDR3 covers 12 residues. V was shortened by 8 bases and J by 4 bases, with 12 bases between the two germline ends. TCRdb passed the 5' RACE reads through MiXCR, listing each CDR3 protein once. The sample has hundreds of thousands of distinct CDR3 sequences, 8.7% seen once. The table lists this clonotype with a few counts. Its target is unknown. This receptor was obtained from a man aged 18-30 years who received the YFV17D yellow fever vaccine. The genes are TRBV29-1 and TRBJ1-5, with D perhaps TRBD1 (5 bases). The material sequenced was PBMCs, taken on the day of the first yellow fever vaccination. CDR3 residues: CSTREGNQPQHF. DNA of the CDR3: TGCAGCACCCGTGAGGGGAATCAGCCCCAGCATTTT.